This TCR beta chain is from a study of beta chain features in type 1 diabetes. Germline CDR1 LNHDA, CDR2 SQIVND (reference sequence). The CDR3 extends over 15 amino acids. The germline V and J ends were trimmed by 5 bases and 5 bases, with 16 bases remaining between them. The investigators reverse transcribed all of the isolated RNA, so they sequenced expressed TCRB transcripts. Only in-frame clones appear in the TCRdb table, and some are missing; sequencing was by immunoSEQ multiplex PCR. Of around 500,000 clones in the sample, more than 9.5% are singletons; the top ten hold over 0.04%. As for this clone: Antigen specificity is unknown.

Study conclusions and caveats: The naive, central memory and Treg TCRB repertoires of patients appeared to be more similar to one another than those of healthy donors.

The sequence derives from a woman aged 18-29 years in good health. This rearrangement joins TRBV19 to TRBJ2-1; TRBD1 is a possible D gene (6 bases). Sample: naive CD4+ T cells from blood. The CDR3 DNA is TGTGCCAGTAGTCACGGGACACCGCTTGACAATGAGCAGTTCTTC. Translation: CASSHGTPLDNEQFF.